Listed below are T cell receptor beta chains from one sample, sequenced in a study of T-cell reconstitution after alpha-beta-depleted transplantation in children. From the PCR reads, TCRdb called clonotypes with MiXCR, one entry per CDR3 protein. The repertoire holds some 390,000 distinct CDR3 sequences, with approximately 20% as singletons. Sequenced material: PBMCs from the stem cell graft donor, taken from the stem cell graft. The receptor set was obtained from a human donor who donated a stem cell graft to a child with acute myeloid leukemia. Both conserved end residues are part of each CDR3. The D gene is left open where the match is weak. Expanded clones are given a class, and other clones once, few, many or no size at all.

TRBV5-1	NA	NA	TRBJ1-1	TGCGCCAGCAGCTTGGCTGGGGAGTCTGAAGCTTTCTTT	CASSLAGESEAFF
TRBV6-5	NA	few	TRBJ2-7	TGTGCCAGCAGTTACTCTTTGGTGGGCGGATACTACGAGCAGTACTTC	CASSYSLVGGYYEQYF
TRBV6-2/TRBV6-3	NA	few	TRBJ2-1	TGTGCCAGCGGGGTTGAATCCTACAATGAGCAGTTCTTC	CASGVESYNEQFF
TRBV10-3	NA	NA	TRBJ2-3	TGTGCCATCAGCGGCCGGGCGGGGAACACAGATACGCAGTATTTT	CAISGRAGNTDTQYF
TRBV12-3/TRBV12-4	TRBD2	NA	TRBJ2-2	TGTGCCAGCAGTTGGGCTCGGGGGGGGACCGGGGAGCTGTTTTTT	CASSWARGGTGELFF
TRBV14	NA	NA	TRBJ1-2	TGTGCCAGCAGCCAAGAGCTCCGGACAGTAGCTAACTATGGCTACACCTTC	CASSQELRTVANYGYTF
TRBV29-1	NA	NA	TRBJ2-3	TGCAGCGTTGAAGGCAGGCTCACAGATACGCAGTATTTT	CSVEGRLTDTQYF
TRBV10-2	NA	NA	TRBJ2-4	TGCGCCAGCTCCCAATCGTTAGGGGCCAAAAACATTCAGTACTTC	CASSQSLGAKNIQYF
TRBV27	NA	few	TRBJ1-5	TGTGCCAGCAGTTTAGGGCCTCGTGGTGAGCCCCAGCATTTT	CASSLGPRGEPQHF
TRBV10-3	NA	many	TRBJ2-1	TGTGCCATCAACCCCAGAGGCAGCTCGGACAATGAGCAGTTCTTC	CAINPRGSSDNEQFF
TRBV20-1	TRBD2	many	TRBJ2-3	TGCAGTGCTAGAGATGGGGCGGGAGGCGGCACAGATACGCAGTATTTT	CSARDGAGGGTDTQYF
TRBV29-1	TRBD1	few	TRBJ2-6	TGCAGCGTAGGGACAGGGGCTTCCATCGCCAACGTCCTGACTTTC	CSVGTGASIANVLTF
TRBV12-3/TRBV12-4	TRBD2	NA	TRBJ2-1	TGTGCCAGCAGTCTCCCCGGACTAGCTCCTGAGCAGTTCTTC	CASSLPGLAPEQFF